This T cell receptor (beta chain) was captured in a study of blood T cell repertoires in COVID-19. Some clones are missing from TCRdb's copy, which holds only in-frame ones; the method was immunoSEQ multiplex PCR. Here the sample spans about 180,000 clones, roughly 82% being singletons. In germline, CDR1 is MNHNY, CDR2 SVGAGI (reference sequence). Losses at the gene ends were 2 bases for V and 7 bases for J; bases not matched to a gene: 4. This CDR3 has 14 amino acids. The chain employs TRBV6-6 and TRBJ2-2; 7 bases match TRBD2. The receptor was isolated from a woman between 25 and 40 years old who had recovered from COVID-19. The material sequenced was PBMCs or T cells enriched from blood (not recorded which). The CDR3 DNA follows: TGTGCCAGCAGTTACGGCGGGAGTGGCGGGGAGCTGTTTTTT. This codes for CASSYGGSGGELFF.